This TCR beta chain appears in the sequencing data of a study of graft-versus-host responses after intestinal transplantation. Study summary: Transplantation in recipients was multivisceral, liver-intestinal, or isolated intestinal. Study results and limitations: Patients with graft-donor T cell macrochimerism had high graft-versus-host to host-versus-graft clonal ratios in allografts.

Sequenced by immunoSEQ multiplex PCR; TCRdb stores in-frame clones only, minus some. The sample lists around 5,000 clones, about 32% occurring once. V lost 2 bases and J lost 8; bases outside the gene matches: 5. Germline CDR1 is SGHAT and CDR2 is FQNNGV. The CDR3 spans 15 residues. The authors combined approximately 200,000 CFSE-labeled responder cells with approximately 200,000 irradiated, violet-dye-labeled stimulator cells in plates. Proliferating CFSE-low CD3+CD4+ and CD3+CD8+ responders were sorted after the reaction. This clonotype originated in a human patient who received an intestinal transplant. The chain couples TRBV11-2 to TRBJ2-1; 11 bases fit TRBD2. The sequencing here drew on alloreactive CD8+ T cells from a mixed lymphocyte reaction culture, taken before intestinal transplant. Stated subset: CFSE-low proliferating T cells sorted from roughly six-day pre-transplant mixed lymphocyte reaction (GvH or HvG direction). This CDR3 is CASSLNLAGGYEQFF. The DNA for the CDR3 is TGTGCCAGCAGCTTAAATCTAGCGGGAGGCTATGAGCAGTTCTTC.